Below, 19 T cell receptor beta chains from the same sample are listed, as sequenced in a study of T cells in Graves' hyperthyroidism and ophthalmopathy. Researchers took RNA transcripts and amplified the TCR beta CDR3 regions from them. The HTBI primer set drove a first-round RT-PCR of the TCR CDR3. Each CDR3 protein is one row after TCRdb ran MiXCR on the multiplex PCR reads. Of 400,000 to 550,000 distinct CDR3 sequences detected, around a quarter appear once; the ten largest clones hold about 11%. Sequenced sample: blood. These receptors all come from a woman aged 25 to 39 with Graves' ophthalmopathy.

This clonotype was seen once. This chain links TRBV11-1 with TRBJ2-7; D unresolved. Germline CDR1 and CDR2: SGHAT and FQDESV (reference sequence). Trimming took 5 bases from V and 6 from J, leaving 20 bases between them. This CDR3 spans 15 amino acids. The CDR3, as DNA: TGTGCCAGCAGCCAACTGCGGTGTCGTACCTGCGAGCAGTACTTC. Its protein product is CASSQLRCRTCEQYF. The entire variable domain, with the rest obtained from reference TRBV11-1 and TRBJ2-7, is as follows: EAEVAQSPRYKITEKSQAVAFWCDPISGHATLYWYRQILGQGPELLVQFQDESVVDDSQLPKDRFSAERLKGVDSTLKIQPAELGDSAMYLCASSQLRCRTCEQYFGPGTRLTVT.

This clonotype was seen ten or more times. The rearrangement links TRBV28 to TRBJ1-5, with D maybe TRBD1 (5 bases). V was clipped by 6 bases and J by 4 bases, with 13 bases between them. The CDR3 totals 14 residues. The germline gives CDR1 MDHEN, CDR2 SYDVKM. CDR3: CASSWGGLNQPQHF. CDR3 bases: TGTGCCAGCAGCTGGGGGGGGTTGAATCAGCCCCAGCATTTT. Full variable domain (remainder filled in from reference TRBV28 and TRBJ1-5): DVKVTQSSRYLVKRTGEKVFLECVQDMDHENMFWYRQDPGLGLRLIYFSYDVKMKEKGDIPEGYSVSREKKERFSLILESASTNQTSMYLCASSWGGLNQPQHFGDGTRLSIL.

The rearrangement uses TRBV4-2 and TRBJ1-1; D gene unclear. The V gene's germline CDR1 is LGHNA and CDR2 YNFKEQ. V gave up 5 bases and J gave up 0 bases, with 13 bases separating them. The CDR3 length is 15 residues. CDR3 coding DNA: TGTGCCAGCAGCACCCGACGAGACTTGAACACTGAAGCTTTCTTT. The encoded protein is CASSTRRDLNTEAFF.

This clonotype was detected many times. V gene TRBV5-1 combines with J gene TRBJ1-2; 10 bases are a match to TRBD1. CDR1 and CDR2 (germline): SGHRS, YFSETQ. Trimming cost V 4 bases and J 0 bases; bases outside gene matches: 3. CDR3 length: 15 amino acids. DNA for the CDR3: TGCGCCAGCAGCCCCGGACAGGGGGCTAACTATGGCTACACCTTC. Protein product: CASSPGQGANYGYTF. Full variable domain (outside the CDR3, taken from reference TRBV5-1 and TRBJ1-2): KAGVTQTPRYLIKTRGQQVTLSCSPISGHRSVSWYQQTPGQGLQFLFEYFSETQRNKGNFPGRFSGRQFSNSRSEMNVSTLELGDSALYLCASSPGQGANYGYTFGSGTRLTVV.

The CDR3 DNA is TGTGCCAGCGGGACTAGCTGGTCCTACGAGCAGTACTTC. Residues: CASGTSWSYEQYF. The V call is TRBV19, the J call TRBJ2-7; 9 bases align to TRBD2. The CDR3 has 13 residues. Germline CDR1 LNHDA, CDR2 SQIVND (reference sequence). J lost 1 base, V lost 9 bases, and 4 bases had no gene match.

This clonotype showed up just a few times. The chain employs TRBV29-1 and TRBJ1-5; D is unclear. The CDR3 totals 13 residues. Germline CDR1 is SQVTM and CDR2 is ANQGSEA. V lost 4 bases and J 5 bases, leaving 12 bases between the germline ends. DNA for the CDR3: TGCAGCGTTGCCCCTCAGCCTCATCAGCCCCAGCATTTT. Amino acids: CSVAPQPHQPQHF.

This clonotype has at least ten counts. The chain couples TRBV20-1 to TRBJ2-7; TRBD2 matches 7 bases. With 6 bases clipped from V and 4 bases from J, the junction kept 9 bases outside the gene matches. This CDR3 has 13 residues. CDR1 and CDR2 (germline): DFQATT, SNEGSKA (reference sequence). The CDR3 DNA sequence: TGCAGTGCGGAAGATGGGGGGGAATACGAGCAGTACTTC. It codes for CSAEDGGEYEQYF.

This clonotype has a count of ten or more. An end of the junction differs from the germline gene, which may be a read error. The J gene is TRBJ1-1, the V gene TRBV6-2 or TRBV6-3, with D maybe TRBD1 (5 bases). The CDR3 loop spans 12 amino acids. The germline CDR1 and CDR2 sequences are MNHEY and SVGEGT. Here the CDR3 DNA reads TGTGCCAGCAGCCCGACGGGACTCGAAGTTTTCTTT. It yields the protein CASSPTGLEVFF.

The chain employs TRBV5-1 and TRBJ1-1; D is undetermined. CDR1 and CDR2 from the germline V gene are SGHRS and YFSETQ. Trimming took 2 bases from V and 3 from J, leaving 14 bases between them. This CDR3 contains 15 residues. The CDR3 DNA follows: TGCGCCAGCAGCTTTTCGAGCTTGTTGGACACTGAAGCTTTCTTT. Translation gives CASSFSSLLDTEAFF.

V and J are TRBV6-5 and TRBJ1-1; TRBD1 is a possible D gene (5 bases). CDR1 and CDR2 from the germline V gene are MNHEY and SVGAGI. V was shortened by 4 bases and J by 6 bases, with 12 bases between the two germline ends. The CDR3 is made up of 13 amino acids. As DNA, the CDR3 is TGTGCCAGCAGTTCCGAGGGGACCGCTGAAGCTTTCTTT. Encoded protein: CASSSEGTAEAFF.

This clonotype was observed at least ten times. The chain links TRBV27 to TRBJ1-1; 9 bases line up with TRBD1. Germline V gene lookup returns CDR1 MNHEY and CDR2 SMNVEV (reference sequence). V lost 11 bases, J lost 5 bases, and 9 bases stayed unmatched. The CDR3 covers 13 residues. The CDR3: CAARDREFTEAFF. The CDR3 nucleotides read TGTGCCGCCCGGGACAGGGAATTTACTGAAGCTTTCTTT.

This clonotype has a count of ten or more. The J gene is TRBJ1-2, the V gene TRBV7-2, with a possible D match to TRBD1 (5 bases). The CDR3 covers 15 residues. V lost 4 bases and J 5 bases, leaving 17 bases between the germline ends. CDR1 and CDR2 from the germline V gene are SGHTA and FQGNSA. CDR3: CASSSPRGKGYGYTF. As DNA, the CDR3 is TGTGCCAGCAGCTCCCCAAGGGGCAAAGGGTATGGCTACACCTTC.

The V call is TRBV11-1, the J call TRBJ2-2; D perhaps matches TRBD2 (7 bases). V dropped 1 base and J dropped 1 base, with 16 bases sitting between them. The CDR3 is 18 amino acids. Germline V gene sequence: CDR1 SGHAT, CDR2 FQDESV (reference sequence). In nucleotides, the CDR3 is TGTGCCAGCAGCTTAGATTTCCGGGGGGCTTTGAACACCGGGGAGCTGTTTTTT. This encodes CASSLDFRGALNTGELFF.

The rearrangement uses TRBV28 and TRBJ2-5, with 9 bases fitting TRBD2. The V gene's germline CDR1 is MDHEN and CDR2 SYDVKM. Trimming at V came to 5 bases and at J to 5 bases, leaving 15 bases not matched to a gene. There are 17 residues in the CDR3. The CDR3 sequence is CASSSPSGGGARETQYF. CDR3 DNA: TGTGCCAGCAGTAGCCCCTCGGGCGGGGGGGCAAGGGAGACCCAGTACTTC. The full variable domain, completed using reference TRBV28 and TRBJ2-5, is DVKVTQSSRYLVKRTGEKVFLECVQDMDHENMFWYRQDPGLGLRLIYFSYDVKMKEKGDIPEGYSVSREKKERFSLILESASTNQTSMYLCASSSPSGGGARETQYFGPGTRLLVL.

This clonotype was observed at least ten times. The chain has TRBV27 and TRBJ2-7; D call uncertain. The V gene's germline CDR1 is MNHEY and CDR2 SMNVEV (reference sequence). The V gene lost 5 bases and the J gene lost 4 bases, with 18 bases spanning the gap. This CDR3 region has 15 residues. The CDR3 nucleotides read TGTGCCAGCAGTCCAATAGCTTCGCAGACATACGAGCAGTACTTC. Translated, it gives CASSPIASQTYEQYF.

V and J are TRBV4-3 and TRBJ1-3; D is uncertain. From germline, CDR1 is LGHNA and CDR2 YSLEER. The CDR3 contains 14 residues. Trimming took off 2 bases at V and 1 base at J, with 6 bases between the two ends. CDR3 coding DNA: TGCGCCAGCAGCCAAACTAGATCTGGAAACACCATATATTTT. Its translation is CASSQTRSGNTIYF.

This clonotype was seen many times. V is TRBV15 and J is TRBJ2-7; D possibly corresponds to TRBD2 (5 bases). Germline CDR1 and CDR2: LNHNV and YYDKDF (reference sequence). Trimming pared 1 base from V and 2 bases from J, leaving 9 bases between. The CDR3 contains 14 residues. CDR3 in amino acids: CATSRVREAYEQYF. CDR3 nucleotides: TGTGCCACCAGCAGAGTTCGGGAAGCCTACGAGCAGTACTTC.

The chain carries TRBV5-1 and TRBJ2-2, with 9 bases lining up with TRBD1. The germline CDR1 and CDR2 sequences are SGHRS and YFSETQ. V was pared by 0 bases and J by 10 bases, with 16 bases of the junction left unmatched. This CDR3 comprises 18 residues. The chain's CDR3 is CASSLEGQGIGRALELFF. DNA for the CDR3: TGCGCCAGCAGCTTGGAAGGACAGGGGATCGGTAGAGCTCTGGAGCTGTTTTTT.

This chain links TRBV6-1 with TRBJ1-1; D may be TRBD1 (6 bases). The germline CDR1 and CDR2 sequences are MNHNS and SASEGT. V was clipped by 3 bases and J by 5 bases, with 10 bases between them. CDR3 size: 13 residues. CDR3 sequence: CASSERGKTEAFF. CDR3 bases: TGTGCCAGCAGTGAGAGGGGGAAGACTGAAGCTTTCTTT.